The 30 T cell receptor beta chains below all came from one sample that was sequenced in a study of identical twins. TCRdb called the 5' RACE reads again in MiXCR, with one record for every CDR3 protein. This table has around 510,000 distinct CDR3 sequences, approximately 15% appearing once. These data are also associated with another study on yellow fever vaccine responses in identical twins.

Sequenced: CD4+ T cells sorted from blood. The source is a woman aged 18-29 years in good health.

This clonotype has a count of ten or more. The chain has TRBV29-1 and TRBJ1-4; D unclear. The CDR3 covers 11 residues. The V gene's germline CDR1 is SQVTM and CDR2 ANQGSEA. The V and J ends lost 1 base and 8 bases respectively, with 5 bases between them. The CDR3 DNA reads as TGCAGCGTTGAAGTAGGGGAAAAACTGTTTTTT. This translates into CSVEVGEKLFF.

This chain joins TRBV6-5 and TRBJ2-3, with 7 bases fitting TRBD1. The CDR3 is 18 residues long. Germline V gene lookup returns CDR1 MNHEY and CDR2 SVGAGI. V shed 2 bases, J shed 4 bases, and the junction held 15 bases outside the gene matches. Here the CDR3 reads CASSYLRQGPFSPDTQYF. The CDR3 DNA is TGTGCCAGCAGTTACCTGCGACAGGGCCCTTTTTCACCAGATACGCAGTATTTT.

This clonotype was recorded many times. The chain recombines TRBV20-1 with TRBJ2-7; TRBD1 aligns across 7 bases. CDR3 length: 13 amino acids. Germline CDR1 DFQATT, CDR2 SNEGSKA (reference sequence). Trimming cost V 6 bases and J 3 bases; bases outside gene matches: 8. CDR3 sequence: CSAIFQGDYEQYF. CDR3 DNA sequence: TGCAGTGCCATATTCCAGGGGGACTACGAGCAGTACTTC.

CDR3 sequence reads: CASRFGQGENGYTF. The CDR3 DNA follows: TGTGCCAGCAGGTTCGGACAGGGCGAGAATGGCTACACCTTC. The chain carries TRBV7-9 and TRBJ1-2, with TRBD1 identical over 8 bases. The CDR3 spans 14 residues. The germline gives CDR1 SEHNR, CDR2 FQNEAQ (reference sequence). The V segment lost 6 bases and the J segment 6 bases; nucleotides outside the gene matches: 9.

Ten or more counts support this clonotype. The V gene is TRBV3-1, the J gene TRBJ2-7, with TRBD2 as a possible D gene (6 bases). Trimming took 5 bases from V and 1 from J, leaving 12 bases between them. The CDR3 is made up of 14 amino acids. Germline loops: CDR1 LGHDT, CDR2 YNNKEL (reference sequence). The CDR3 loop is CASSSGSGSYEQYF. The CDR3 DNA reads TGTGCCAGCAGCTCCGGGAGTGGGTCCTACGAGCAGTACTTC.

The chain joins TRBV3-1 to TRBJ2-1; 12 nucleotides agree with TRBD2. V lost 4 bases, J lost 2 bases, and 3 bases stayed unmatched. The V gene's germline CDR1 is LGHDT and CDR2 YNNKEL (reference sequence). The CDR3 loop spans 16 amino acids. The DNA of the CDR3 is TGTGCCAGCAGCCCCCGACTAGCGGGAGCCTACAATGAGCAGTTCTTC. This gives the protein CASSPRLAGAYNEQFF.

This clonotype was seen a handful of times. This chain links TRBV23-1 with TRBJ2-7; D is possibly TRBD1 (5 bases). TRBV23-1 carries the ORF label, with uncertain function. The CDR3 has 15 amino acids. With 3 bases removed from V and 1 base from J, the gap between germline ends came to 13 bases. The CDR3 loop is CASSQIRVPSYEQYF. CDR3 DNA sequence: TGCGCCAGCAGTCAGATCAGGGTACCTTCCTACGAGCAGTACTTC.

The V gene is TRBV24-1, the J gene TRBJ2-1; TRBD1 agrees at 7 bases. The trim removed 11 bases at V and 6 bases at J, leaving 12 bases unmatched. The CDR3 covers 14 residues. The germline V gene encodes CDR1 KGHDR and CDR2 SFDVKD. DNA for the CDR3: TGTGCCAGTTCGGGGACAGTAGGTAGCAATGAGCAGTTCTTC. It encodes CASSGTVGSNEQFF.

This chain links TRBV20-1 with TRBJ2-5; TRBD2 is a possible D gene (6 bases). Germline V CDR1 and CDR2: DFQATT, SNEGSKA (reference sequence). This CDR3 is 15 amino acids long. V gave up 4 bases and J gave up 2 bases, with 17 bases separating them. The CDR3 loop reads CSATRQGGGQETQYF. The CDR3 DNA is TGCAGTGCTACCCGGCAGGGAGGAGGGCAAGAGACCCAGTACTTC.

This clonotype was seen only a few times. CDR3 sequence (DNA): TGTGCCAGCAGTCCCGAAGCCTGGGGCACAGATACGCAGTATTTT. Translated: CASSPEAWGTDTQYF. This chain links TRBV2 with TRBJ2-3; D is uncertain. The CDR3 spans 15 residues. Per the germline V gene, CDR1 is SNHLY and CDR2 is FYNNEI. The V end was cut by 5 bases, the J end by 1 base, with 13 bases between.

This clonotype has ten or more counts. The chain joins TRBV5-1 to TRBJ2-6; D is undetermined. The CDR3 loop spans 15 amino acids. The V and J ends lost 3 bases and 0 bases respectively, with 7 bases between them. CDR1 SGHRS and CDR2 YFSETQ come from the germline V gene. The CDR3 spells CASSWSGSGANVLTF. In DNA form, the CDR3 reads TGCGCCAGCAGCTGGTCCGGCTCTGGGGCCAACGTCCTGACTTTC.

CDR3 coding DNA: TGCAGCGTTGTGAGGCCAGGGCCCAGATACGAGCAGTACTTC. Protein product: CSVVRPGPRYEQYF. V and J are TRBV29-1 and TRBJ2-7; tentatively, D is TRBD1 (5 bases). Deletions cut 4 bases from V and 4 bases from J, with 17 bases between. Germline CDR1 reads SQVTM; CDR2 reads ANQGSEA. The CDR3 loop spans 14 amino acids.

This clonotype was seen only a few times. The CDR3 DNA sequence: TGTGCCAGCAGCCACCCGTCGGGCGAATTGAACACTGAAGCTTTCTTT. Translating gives CASSHPSGELNTEAFF. This chain links TRBV7-9 with TRBJ1-1; D gene unclear. From germline, CDR1 is SEHNR and CDR2 FQNEAQ (reference sequence). The V gene lost 5 bases and the J gene lost 0 bases, with 16 bases spanning the gap. The CDR3 has 16 residues. The full variable domain, in which reference TRBV7-9 and TRBJ1-1 provide the parts outside the CDR3, is DTGVSQNPRHKITKRGQNVTFRCDPISEHNRLYWYRQTLGQGPEFLTYFQNEAQLEKSRLLSDRFSAERPKGSFSTLEIQRTEQGDSAMYLCASSHPSGELNTEAFFGQGTRLTVV.

The chain couples TRBV12-3 or TRBV12-4 to TRBJ1-4, with a possible D match to TRBD1 (6 bases). V was pared by 6 bases and J by 5 bases, with 10 bases between. This CDR3 has 13 amino acids. CDR3 sequence (DNA): TGTGCCAGCAGGGGGGACAAGAATGAAAAACTGTTTTTT. Translation gives CASRGDKNEKLFF.

The sample holds a few counts of this clonotype. The chain has TRBV11-2 and TRBJ2-7; 7 bases line up with TRBD1. J gave up 4 bases and V 3 bases, and 9 bases lay outside the gene matches. Looked up from germline, CDR1 is SGHAT and CDR2 is FQNNGV. The CDR3 covers 15 residues. Here the CDR3 reads CASSFRTGEIYEQYF. The CDR3, as DNA: TGTGCCAGCAGCTTCCGGACAGGTGAAATTTACGAGCAGTACTTC.

This clonotype was picked up many times. The chain recombines TRBV5-1 with TRBJ1-1, with 7 bases that match TRBD1. Looked up from germline, CDR1 is SGHRS and CDR2 is YFSETQ. This CDR3 comprises 15 residues. Unmatched junction bases numbered 2, after V lost 0 bases and J lost 0 bases. CDR3 sequence reads: CASSLETGLNTEAFF. The CDR3 DNA follows: TGCGCCAGCAGCTTGGAGACAGGGCTGAACACTGAAGCTTTCTTT. The full variable domain, rest sourced from reference TRBV5-1 and TRBJ1-1, is KAGVTQTPRYLIKTRGQQVTLSCSPISGHRSVSWYQQTPGQGLQFLFEYFSETQRNKGNFPGRFSGRQFSNSRSEMNVSTLELGDSALYLCASSLETGLNTEAFFGQGTRLTVV.

This clonotype was seen at least ten times. The chain uses TRBV29-1 and TRBJ2-7, with unresolved D. Germline V gene sequence: CDR1 SQVTM, CDR2 ANQGSEA. V was trimmed by 5 bases and J by 2 bases, leaving 10 bases between them. CDR3 size: 12 residues. Here the CDR3 reads CSVMGGPYEQYF. The DNA of the CDR3 is TGCAGCGTTATGGGCGGCCCCTACGAGCAGTACTTC.

This clonotype was picked up a small number of times. The CDR3 loop reads CSASAAMNTEAFF. The CDR3 DNA reads as TGCAGTGCTAGCGCGGCGATGAACACTGAAGCTTTCTTT. V usage is TRBV20-1 and J usage is TRBJ1-1; D is undetermined. CDR1 is DFQATT and CDR2 is SNEGSKA in the germline V gene (reference sequence). V shed 3 bases and J shed 0 bases, with 8 bases lying between them. This CDR3 has 13 residues.

The gene calls are TRBV15 and TRBJ2-5; D unclear. Looked up from germline, CDR1 is LNHNV and CDR2 is YYDKDF (reference sequence). CDR3 length: 14 residues. Trimming removed 0 bases at V and 4 bases at J, with 9 bases between. The CDR3 sequence is CATSRDLRVETQYF. The CDR3 DNA sequence: TGTGCCACCAGCAGAGATTTAAGGGTAGAGACCCAGTACTTC.

This CDR3 reads CSASLVTYNSPLHF. The CDR3 region has the DNA TGCAGTGCGTCCCTTGTGACCTATAATTCACCCCTCCACTTT. This chain joins TRBV20-1 and TRBJ1-6, with D unclear. The CDR3 consists of 14 residues. CDR1 and CDR2 (germline): DFQATT, SNEGSKA (reference sequence). V gave up 6 bases and J gave up 2 bases, with 11 bases separating them.

The chain joins TRBV28 to TRBJ2-7; weak D call: TRBD2 (5 bases). This CDR3 has 17 amino acids. V lost 5 bases to trimming and J lost 1 base, with 21 bases between them. Germline V gene data show CDR1 as MDHEN and CDR2 as SYDVKM. The CDR3 DNA reads as TGTGCCAGCAGTGCTGATCCCCGGGAACCGAATTCCTACGAGCAGTACTTC. Its protein is CASSADPREPNSYEQYF.

There are a few counts of this clonotype. The chain joins TRBV28 to TRBJ1-6, with a weak D call TRBD1 (6 bases). There are 16 residues in the CDR3. CDR1 MDHEN and CDR2 SYDVKM come from the germline V gene. V gave up 5 bases and J gave up 9 bases, with 20 bases separating them. CDR3 residues: CASSPQKAGVRSPLHF. The CDR3 DNA is TGTGCCAGCAGTCCCCAAAAAGCAGGGGTGCGTTCACCCCTCCACTTT.

The chain carries TRBV6-1 and TRBJ2-2; TRBD2 aligns across 7 bases. CDR1 MNHNS and CDR2 SASEGT come from the germline V gene. V shed 6 bases and J 8 bases; nucleotides not matched to a gene: 12. This CDR3 is 15 amino acids long. CDR3 bases: TGTGCCAGCAGACCCCCTGGGGGGGGGAGAGGGGAGCTGTTTTTT. Translated: CASRPPGGGRGELFF.

This chain links TRBV21-1 with TRBJ2-4; TRBD1, as called in the table, went unchecked against the DNA. TRBV21-1 is a pseudogene segment. The CDR3 runs to 18 residues. The CDR3 bases are TGTGCCAGCAGCAAAATGAGGACAGGAGCATTAGCCAAAAACATTCAGTACTTC. Its protein is CASSKMRTGALAKNIQYF.

The chain uses TRBV27 and TRBJ2-3; D is ambiguous. The CDR3 consists of 10 residues. CDR1 MNHEY and CDR2 SMNVEV come from the germline V gene (reference sequence). V lost 10 bases, J lost 4 bases, and 6 bases lay in between. CDR3 in amino acids: CANFPDTQYF. The CDR3 DNA follows: TGTGCCAACTTTCCAGATACGCAGTATTTT.

The gene calls are TRBV20-1 and TRBJ2-3; perhaps TRBD1 as D (5 bases). The V and J ends lost 4 bases and 12 bases respectively, with 17 bases between them. Germline V gene lookup returns CDR1 DFQATT and CDR2 SNEGSKA (reference sequence). The CDR3 length is 12 residues. The CDR3 spells CSAISGSDQQYF. CDR3 in DNA: TGCAGTGCTATTTCAGGGTCCGACCAACAGTATTTT.

The V call is TRBV6-2 or TRBV6-3, the J call TRBJ2-7; 11 positions match TRBD1. CDR1 is MNHEY, CDR2 SVGEGT, per germline. Trimming cost V 6 bases and J 1 base; bases outside gene matches: 11. This CDR3 is built from 17 residues. In DNA, the CDR3 is TGTGCCAGCAGCCCGGGACAGGGGGTAATGAGTTCCTACGAGCAGTACTTC. This encodes CASSPGQGVMSSYEQYF.

The genes are TRBV27 and TRBJ1-1, with 7 bases lining up with TRBD1. The V gene end was trimmed by 8 bases and the J gene end by 1 base; junction bases not matched to a gene: 1. The CDR3 extends over 12 amino acids. CDR1 is MNHEY, CDR2 SMNVEV, per germline (reference sequence). The CDR3 DNA sequence: TGTGCCAGCGGGGACAGGAACACTGAAGCTTTCTTT. Its protein product is CASGDRNTEAFF.

This clonotype was observed a few times. V is TRBV5-1 and J is TRBJ2-3; tentatively, D is TRBD1 (5 bases). The CDR3 totals 14 residues. Germline assignment: CDR1 SGHRS and CDR2 YFSETQ. The V end was cut by 5 bases, the J end by 0 bases, with 10 bases between. The CDR3 reads CASRGDLSTDTQYF. CDR3 nucleotides: TGCGCCAGCAGAGGGGATCTAAGCACAGATACGCAGTATTTT.

The chain uses TRBV24-1 and TRBJ2-1; TRBD2 is a possible D gene (5 bases). Germline V gene sequence: CDR1 KGHDR, CDR2 SFDVKD. The CDR3 contains 15 residues. Between the trimmed V and J ends, which lost 5 bases and 8 bases, there was a span of 18 bases. CDR3 sequence reads: CATSASRERVYEQFF. The CDR3 nucleotides are TGTGCCACCAGTGCCTCGAGGGAGAGGGTTTATGAGCAGTTCTTC.